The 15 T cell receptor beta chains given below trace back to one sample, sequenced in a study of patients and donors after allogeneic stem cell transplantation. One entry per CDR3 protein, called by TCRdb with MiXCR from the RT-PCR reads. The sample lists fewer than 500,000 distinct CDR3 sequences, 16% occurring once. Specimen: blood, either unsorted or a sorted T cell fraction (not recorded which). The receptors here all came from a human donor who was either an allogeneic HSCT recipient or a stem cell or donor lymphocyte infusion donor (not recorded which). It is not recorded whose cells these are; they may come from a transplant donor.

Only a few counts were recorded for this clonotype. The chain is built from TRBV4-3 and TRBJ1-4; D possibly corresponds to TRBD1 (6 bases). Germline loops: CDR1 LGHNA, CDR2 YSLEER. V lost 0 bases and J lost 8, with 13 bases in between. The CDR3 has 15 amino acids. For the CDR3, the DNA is TGCGCCAGCAGCCAAGAGGCAGGGGAGGGGGAAAAACTGTTTTTT. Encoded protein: CASSQEAGEGEKLFF.

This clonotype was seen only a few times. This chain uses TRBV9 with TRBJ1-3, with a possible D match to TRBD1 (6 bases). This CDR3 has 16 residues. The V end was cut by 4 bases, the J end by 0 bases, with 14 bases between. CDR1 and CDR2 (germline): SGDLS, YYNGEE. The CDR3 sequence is CASSPTGYSSGNTIYF. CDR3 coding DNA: TGTGCCAGCAGCCCGACAGGCTACAGCTCTGGAAACACCATATATTTT.

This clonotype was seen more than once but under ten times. CDR3 sequence: CSASELGAREKLFF. The CDR3 DNA follows: TGCAGTGCTAGTGAGCTGGGGGCGCGTGAAAAACTGTTTTTT. The chain employs TRBV20-1 and TRBJ1-4; maybe TRBD1 (6 bases). Germline V lookup: CDR1 DFQATT, CDR2 SNEGSKA (reference sequence). The germline V and J ends were trimmed by 3 bases and 7 bases, with 15 bases remaining between them. CDR3 length: 14 amino acids.

CDR3 protein: CAWSVDRNNSPLHF. The CDR3 DNA is TGTGCCTGGAGTGTGGACAGAAATAATTCACCCCTCCACTTT. This rearrangement joins TRBV30 to TRBJ1-6; perhaps TRBD1 as D (6 bases). In germline, CDR1 is GTSNPN, CDR2 SVGIG (reference sequence). The germline V and J ends were trimmed by 0 bases and 5 bases, with 8 bases remaining between them. The CDR3 length is 14 residues.

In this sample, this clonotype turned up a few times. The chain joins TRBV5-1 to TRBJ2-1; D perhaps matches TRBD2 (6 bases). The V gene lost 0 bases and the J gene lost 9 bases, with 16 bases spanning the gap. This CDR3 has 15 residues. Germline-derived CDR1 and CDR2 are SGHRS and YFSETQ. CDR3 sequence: CASSLGGLQSTEQFF. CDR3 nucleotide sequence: TGCGCCAGCAGCTTGGGGGGACTCCAGAGCACTGAGCAGTTCTTC. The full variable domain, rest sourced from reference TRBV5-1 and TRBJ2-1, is KAGVTQTPRYLIKTRGQQVTLSCSPISGHRSVSWYQQTPGQGLQFLFEYFSETQRNKGNFPGRFSGRQFSNSRSEMNVSTLELGDSALYLCASSLGGLQSTEQFFGPGTRLTVL.

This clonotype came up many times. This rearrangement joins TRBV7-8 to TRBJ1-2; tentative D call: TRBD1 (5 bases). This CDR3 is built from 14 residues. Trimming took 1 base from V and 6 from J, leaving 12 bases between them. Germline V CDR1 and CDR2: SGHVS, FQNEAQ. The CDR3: CASSLVAGSHGYTF. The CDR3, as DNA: TGTGCCAGCAGCTTAGTGGCAGGGAGCCATGGCTACACCTTC.

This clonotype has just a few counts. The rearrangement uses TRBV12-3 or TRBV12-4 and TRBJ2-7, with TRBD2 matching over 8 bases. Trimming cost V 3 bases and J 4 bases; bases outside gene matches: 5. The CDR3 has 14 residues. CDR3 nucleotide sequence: TGTGCCAGCAGTTTTAGGCTAGCGGGTTACGAGCAGTACTTC. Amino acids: CASSFRLAGYEQYF.

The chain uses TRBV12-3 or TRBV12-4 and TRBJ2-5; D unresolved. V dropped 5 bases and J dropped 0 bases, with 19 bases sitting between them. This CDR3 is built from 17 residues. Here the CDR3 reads CASSRSSRRLYQETQYF. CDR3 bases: TGTGCCAGCAGTCGCTCCAGTCGGCGCCTGTACCAAGAGACCCAGTACTTC.

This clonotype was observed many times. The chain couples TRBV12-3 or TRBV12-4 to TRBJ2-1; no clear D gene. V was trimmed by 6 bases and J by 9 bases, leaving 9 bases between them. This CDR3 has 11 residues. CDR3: CASSLISEQFF. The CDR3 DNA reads TGTGCCAGCAGCCTCATATCTGAGCAGTTCTTC.

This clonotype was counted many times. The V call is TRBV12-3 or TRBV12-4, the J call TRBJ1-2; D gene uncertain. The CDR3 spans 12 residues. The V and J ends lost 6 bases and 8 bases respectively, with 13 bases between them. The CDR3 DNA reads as TGTGCCAGCAGCCTGGACCGTGGCGGCTACACCTTC. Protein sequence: CASSLDRGGYTF.

The DNA of the CDR3 is TGCGCCAGCAGCCACGCGGGAGGTTTCTACGAGCAGTACTTC. The encoded protein is CASSHAGGFYEQYF. The chain is built from TRBV4-1 and TRBJ2-7, with 8 positions matching TRBD2. With 3 bases clipped from V and 3 bases from J, the junction kept 4 bases outside the gene matches. Germline V gene lookup returns CDR1 MGHRA and CDR2 YSYEKL. The CDR3 runs to 14 residues.

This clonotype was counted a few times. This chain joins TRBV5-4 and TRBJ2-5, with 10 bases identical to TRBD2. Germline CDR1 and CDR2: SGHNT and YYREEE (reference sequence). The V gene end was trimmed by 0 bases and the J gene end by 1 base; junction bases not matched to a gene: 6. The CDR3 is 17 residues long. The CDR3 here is CASSLGLAGATQETQYF. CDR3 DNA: TGTGCCAGCAGCTTGGGACTAGCGGGTGCCACCCAAGAGACCCAGTACTTC.

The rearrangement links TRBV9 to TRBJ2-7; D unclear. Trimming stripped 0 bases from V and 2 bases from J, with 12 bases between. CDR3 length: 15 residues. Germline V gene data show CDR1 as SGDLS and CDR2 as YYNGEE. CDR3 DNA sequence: TGTGCCAGCAGCGTAGCTCCAGGACGGACCTACGAGCAGTACTTC. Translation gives CASSVAPGRTYEQYF.

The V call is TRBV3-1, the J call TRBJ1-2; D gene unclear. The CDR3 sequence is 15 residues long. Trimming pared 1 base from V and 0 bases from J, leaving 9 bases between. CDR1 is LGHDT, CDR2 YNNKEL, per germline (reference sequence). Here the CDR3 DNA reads TGTGCCAGCAGCCAAGGGACTTCCCCTAACTATGGCTACACCTTC. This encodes CASSQGTSPNYGYTF.

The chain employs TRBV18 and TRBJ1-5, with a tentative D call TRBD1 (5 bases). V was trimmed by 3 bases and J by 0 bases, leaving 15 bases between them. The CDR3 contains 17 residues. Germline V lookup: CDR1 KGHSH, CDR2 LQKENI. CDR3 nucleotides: TGTGCCAGCTCACCTTCGGGACCGTCGTATAGCAATCAGCCCCAGCATTTT. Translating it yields CASSPSGPSYSNQPQHF.